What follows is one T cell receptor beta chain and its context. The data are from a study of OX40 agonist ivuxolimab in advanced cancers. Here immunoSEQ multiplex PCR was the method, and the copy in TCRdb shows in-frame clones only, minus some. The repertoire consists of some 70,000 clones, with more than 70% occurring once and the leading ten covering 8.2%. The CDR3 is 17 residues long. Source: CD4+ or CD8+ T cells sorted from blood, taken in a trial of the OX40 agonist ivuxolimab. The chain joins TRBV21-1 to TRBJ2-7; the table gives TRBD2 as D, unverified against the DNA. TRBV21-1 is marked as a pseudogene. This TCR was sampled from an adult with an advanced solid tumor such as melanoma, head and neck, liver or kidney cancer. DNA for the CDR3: TGTGCCAGCAGCTCGCCTCCCGGAGGCCTCGAACCCTACGAGCAGTACTTC. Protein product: CASSSPPGGLEPYEQYF.